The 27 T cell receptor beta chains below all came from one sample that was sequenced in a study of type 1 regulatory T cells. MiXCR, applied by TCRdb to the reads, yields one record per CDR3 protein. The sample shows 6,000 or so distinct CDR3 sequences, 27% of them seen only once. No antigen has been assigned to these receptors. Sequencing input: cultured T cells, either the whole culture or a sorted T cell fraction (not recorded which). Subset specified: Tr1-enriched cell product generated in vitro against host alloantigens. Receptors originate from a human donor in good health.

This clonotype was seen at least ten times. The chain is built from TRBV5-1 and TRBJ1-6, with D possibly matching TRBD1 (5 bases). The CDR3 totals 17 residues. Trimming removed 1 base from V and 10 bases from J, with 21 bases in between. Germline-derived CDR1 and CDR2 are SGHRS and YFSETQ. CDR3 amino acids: CASSLLGTKPTGSPLHF. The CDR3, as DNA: TGCGCCAGCAGCTTGTTGGGCACAAAGCCAACAGGATCACCCCTCCACTTT.

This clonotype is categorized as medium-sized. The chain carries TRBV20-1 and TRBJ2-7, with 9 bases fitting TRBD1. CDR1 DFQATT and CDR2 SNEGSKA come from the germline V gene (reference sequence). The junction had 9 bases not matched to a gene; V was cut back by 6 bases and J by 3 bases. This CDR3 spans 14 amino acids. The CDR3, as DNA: TGCAGTGCCGGAGCGGGACAGGGTATCTACGAGCAGTACTTC. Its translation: CSAGAGQGIYEQYF.

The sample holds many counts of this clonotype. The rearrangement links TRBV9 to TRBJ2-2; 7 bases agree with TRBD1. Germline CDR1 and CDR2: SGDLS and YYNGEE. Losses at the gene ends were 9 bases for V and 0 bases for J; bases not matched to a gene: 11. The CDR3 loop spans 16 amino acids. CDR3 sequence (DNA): TGTGCCATCAGTCTTACCACAGGGGCGAACACCGGGGAGCTGTTTTTT. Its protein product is CAISLTTGANTGELFF.

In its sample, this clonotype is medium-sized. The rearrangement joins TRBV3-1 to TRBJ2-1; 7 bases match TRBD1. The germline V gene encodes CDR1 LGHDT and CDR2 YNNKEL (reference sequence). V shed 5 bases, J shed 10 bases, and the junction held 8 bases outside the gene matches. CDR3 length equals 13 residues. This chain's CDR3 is CASSSRQGDEQFF. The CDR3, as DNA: TGTGCCAGCAGCTCCCGACAGGGAGACGAGCAGTTCTTC.

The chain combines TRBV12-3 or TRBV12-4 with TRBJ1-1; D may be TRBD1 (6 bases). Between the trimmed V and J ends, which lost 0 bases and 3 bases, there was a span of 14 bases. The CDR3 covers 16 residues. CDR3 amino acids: CASSLARRGGHTEAFF. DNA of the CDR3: TGTGCCAGCAGTTTAGCGCGACGAGGGGGTCACACTGAAGCTTTCTTT.

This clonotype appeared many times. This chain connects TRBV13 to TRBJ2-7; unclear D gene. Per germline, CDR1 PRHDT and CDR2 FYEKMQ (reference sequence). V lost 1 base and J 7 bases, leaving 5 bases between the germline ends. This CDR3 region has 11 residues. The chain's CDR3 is CASSLVTEQYF. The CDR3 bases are TGTGCCAGCAGCTTAGTGACAGAGCAGTACTTC.

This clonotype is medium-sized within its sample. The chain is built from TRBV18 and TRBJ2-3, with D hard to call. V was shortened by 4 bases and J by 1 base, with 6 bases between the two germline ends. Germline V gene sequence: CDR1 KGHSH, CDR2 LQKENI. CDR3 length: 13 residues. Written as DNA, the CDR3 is TGTGCCAGCTCACAACAGCGCACAGATACGCAGTATTTT. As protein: CASSQQRTDTQYF.

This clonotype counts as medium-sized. The CDR3 sequence is CASSLEGGATGELFF. The DNA of the CDR3 is TGTGCCAGCAGCTTAGAGGGCGGAGCCACCGGGGAGCTGTTTTTT. The chain has TRBV7-9 and TRBJ2-2; D is ambiguous. Between the trimmed V and J ends, which lost 1 base and 4 bases, there was a span of 10 bases. The V gene's germline CDR1 is SEHNR and CDR2 FQNEAQ (reference sequence). The CDR3 totals 15 residues.

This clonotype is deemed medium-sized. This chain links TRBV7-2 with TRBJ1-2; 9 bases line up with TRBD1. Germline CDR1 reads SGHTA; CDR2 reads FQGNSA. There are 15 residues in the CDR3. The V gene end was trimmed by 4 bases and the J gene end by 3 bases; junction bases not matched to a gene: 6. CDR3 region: CASSSPGQGDYGYTF. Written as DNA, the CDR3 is TGTGCCAGCAGCTCTCCGGGACAGGGCGACTATGGCTACACCTTC.

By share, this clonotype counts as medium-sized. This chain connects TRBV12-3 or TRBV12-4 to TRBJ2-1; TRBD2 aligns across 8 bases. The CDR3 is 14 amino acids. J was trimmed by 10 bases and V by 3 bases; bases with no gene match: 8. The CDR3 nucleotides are TGTGCCAGCAGTTTCGAGACCACGGGGGGGGAGCAGTTCTTC. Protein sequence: CASSFETTGGEQFF.

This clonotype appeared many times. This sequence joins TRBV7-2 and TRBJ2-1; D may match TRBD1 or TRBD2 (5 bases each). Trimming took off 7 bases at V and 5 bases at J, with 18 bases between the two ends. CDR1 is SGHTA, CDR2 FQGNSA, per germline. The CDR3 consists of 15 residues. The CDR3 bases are TGTGCCAGCATCACTGACGGGGACCCCAACAATGAGCAGTTCTTC. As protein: CASITDGDPNNEQFF.

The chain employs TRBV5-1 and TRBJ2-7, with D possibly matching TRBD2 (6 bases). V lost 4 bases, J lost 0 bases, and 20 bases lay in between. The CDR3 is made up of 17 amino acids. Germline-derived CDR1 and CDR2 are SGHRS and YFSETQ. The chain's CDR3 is CASSQSGGGSSSYEQYF. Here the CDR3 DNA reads TGCGCCAGCAGCCAGTCGGGCGGAGGGTCGAGCTCCTACGAGCAGTACTTC.

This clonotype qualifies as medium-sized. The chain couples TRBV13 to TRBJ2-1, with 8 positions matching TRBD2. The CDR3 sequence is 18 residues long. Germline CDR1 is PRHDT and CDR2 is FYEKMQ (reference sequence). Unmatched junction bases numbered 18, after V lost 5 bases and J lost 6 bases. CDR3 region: CASSIRVLAGSYINEQFF. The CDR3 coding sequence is TGTGCCAGCAGCATAAGGGTCCTAGCGGGCTCGTATATCAATGAGCAGTTCTTC. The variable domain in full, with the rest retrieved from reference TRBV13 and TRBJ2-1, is AAGVIQSPRHLIKEKRETATLKCYPIPRHDTVYWYQQGPGQDPQFLISFYEKMQSDKGSIPDRFSAQQFSDYHSELNMSSLELGDSALYFCASSIRVLAGSYINEQFFGPGTRLTVL.

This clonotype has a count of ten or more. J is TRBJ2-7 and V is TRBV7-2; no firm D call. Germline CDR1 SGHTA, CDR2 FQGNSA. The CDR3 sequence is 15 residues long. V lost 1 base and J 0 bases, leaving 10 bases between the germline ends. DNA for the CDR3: TGTGCCAGCAGCTTAGATCCTGGTGGCTCCTACGAGCAGTACTTC. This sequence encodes CASSLDPGGSYEQYF.

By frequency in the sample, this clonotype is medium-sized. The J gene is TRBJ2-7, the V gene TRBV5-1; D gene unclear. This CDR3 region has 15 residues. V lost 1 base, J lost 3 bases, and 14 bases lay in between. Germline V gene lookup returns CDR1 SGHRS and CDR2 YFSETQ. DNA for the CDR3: TGCGCCAGCAGCTTGTCTTTGATAGGCAGCTACGAGCAGTACTTC. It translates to CASSLSLIGSYEQYF.

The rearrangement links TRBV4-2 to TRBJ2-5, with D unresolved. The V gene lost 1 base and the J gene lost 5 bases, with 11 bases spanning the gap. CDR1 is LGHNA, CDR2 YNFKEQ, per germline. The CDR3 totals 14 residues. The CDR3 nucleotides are TGTGCCAGCAGCCAAGTAAGAGTAGGCGAGACCCAGTACTTC. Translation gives CASSQVRVGETQYF.

CDR3 sequence (DNA): TGTGCCAGCAGCTTAGCGGGTCTAGCGGTTGGTCACAATGAGCAGTTCTTC. It is translated as CASSLAGLAVGHNEQFF. This chain connects TRBV11-2 to TRBJ2-1; 7 bases align to TRBD2. Germline V gene lookup returns CDR1 SGHAT and CDR2 FQNNGV. This CDR3 has 17 amino acids. V lost 1 base and J lost 5; bases outside the gene matches: 11.

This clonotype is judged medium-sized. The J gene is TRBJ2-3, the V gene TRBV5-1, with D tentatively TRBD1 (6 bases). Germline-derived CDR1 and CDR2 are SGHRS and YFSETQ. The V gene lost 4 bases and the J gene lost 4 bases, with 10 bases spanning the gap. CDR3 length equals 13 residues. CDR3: CASSQQGSDTQYF. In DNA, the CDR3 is TGCGCCAGCAGCCAACAGGGTTCAGATACGCAGTATTTT.

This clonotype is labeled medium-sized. The CDR3 DNA is TGTGCCACAAGTACGGAAAGCTCCTACAATGAGCAGTTCTTC. Protein: CATSTESSYNEQFF. The rearrangement links TRBV19 to TRBJ2-1, with D unresolved. The CDR3 has 14 amino acids. Trimming shortened V by 10 bases and J by 0 bases, and 13 bases separated the two germline ends. Germline values: CDR1 LNHDA, CDR2 SQIVND (reference sequence).

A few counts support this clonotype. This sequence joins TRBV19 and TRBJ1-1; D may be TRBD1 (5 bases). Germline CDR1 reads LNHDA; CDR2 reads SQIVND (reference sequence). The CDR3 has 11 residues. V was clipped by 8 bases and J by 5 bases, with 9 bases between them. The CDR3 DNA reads TGTGCCAGTCAGCGGGGGACTGAAGCTTTCTTT. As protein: CASQRGTEAFF.

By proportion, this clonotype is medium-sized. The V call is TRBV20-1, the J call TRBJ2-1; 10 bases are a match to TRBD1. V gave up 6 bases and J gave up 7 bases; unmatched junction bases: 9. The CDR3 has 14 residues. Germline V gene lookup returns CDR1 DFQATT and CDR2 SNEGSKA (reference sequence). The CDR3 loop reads CSAPRWTGGNEQFF. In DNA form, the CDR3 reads TGCAGTGCCCCCCGTTGGACAGGGGGAAATGAGCAGTTCTTC.

The CDR3 DNA follows: TGCGCCAGCAGCCGGAGGGTGGGTTCGGGTAATGAGCAGTTCTTC. Protein product: CASSRRVGSGNEQFF. J is TRBJ2-1 and V is TRBV5-1; maybe TRBD2 (6 bases). Germline CDR1 SGHRS, CDR2 YFSETQ. V lost 4 bases, J lost 7 bases, and 18 bases lay in between. The CDR3 has 15 amino acids.

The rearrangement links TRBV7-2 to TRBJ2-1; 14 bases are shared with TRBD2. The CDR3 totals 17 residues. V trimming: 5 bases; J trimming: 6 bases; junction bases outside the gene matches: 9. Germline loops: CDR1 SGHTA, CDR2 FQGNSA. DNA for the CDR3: TGTGCCAGCAGCCGGGGACTAGCGGGAGTTAGCGGCAATGAGCAGTTCTTC. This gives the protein CASSRGLAGVSGNEQFF.

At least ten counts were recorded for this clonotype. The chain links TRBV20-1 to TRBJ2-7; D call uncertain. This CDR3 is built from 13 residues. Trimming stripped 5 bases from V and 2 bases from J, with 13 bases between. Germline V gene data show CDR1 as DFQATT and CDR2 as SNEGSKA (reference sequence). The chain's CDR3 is CSAPTGSTYEQYF. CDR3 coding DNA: TGCAGTGCTCCGACCGGTTCCACCTACGAGCAGTACTTC.

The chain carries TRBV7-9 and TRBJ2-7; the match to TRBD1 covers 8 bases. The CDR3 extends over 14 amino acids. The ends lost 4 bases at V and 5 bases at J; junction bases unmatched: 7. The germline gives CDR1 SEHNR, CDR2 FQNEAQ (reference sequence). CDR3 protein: CASSSTGVYNEQYF. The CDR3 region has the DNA TGTGCCAGCAGCTCGACAGGGGTATACAACGAGCAGTACTTC. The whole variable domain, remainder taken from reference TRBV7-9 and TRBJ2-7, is DTGVSQNPRHKITKRGQNVTFRCDPISEHNRLYWYRQTLGQGPEFLTYFQNEAQLEKSRLLSDRFSAERPKGSFSTLEIQRTEQGDSAMYLCASSSTGVYNEQYFGPGTRLTVT.

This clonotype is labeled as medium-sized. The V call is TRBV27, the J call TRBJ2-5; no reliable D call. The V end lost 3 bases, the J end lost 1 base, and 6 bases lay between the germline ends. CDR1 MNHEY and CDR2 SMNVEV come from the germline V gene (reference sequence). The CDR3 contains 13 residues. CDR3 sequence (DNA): TGTGCCAGCAGTTTCGCGGTCCAAGAGACCCAGTACTTC. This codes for CASSFAVQETQYF.

The CDR3 loop reads CSASTLETQYF. CDR3 nucleotide sequence: TGCAGTGCTAGTACCTTGGAGACCCAGTACTTC. The chain recombines TRBV20-1 with TRBJ2-5; D uncertain. Germline V gives CDR1 DFQATT, CDR2 SNEGSKA (reference sequence). The CDR3 has 11 amino acids. Trimming shortened V by 3 bases and J by 5 bases, and 7 bases separated the two germline ends.